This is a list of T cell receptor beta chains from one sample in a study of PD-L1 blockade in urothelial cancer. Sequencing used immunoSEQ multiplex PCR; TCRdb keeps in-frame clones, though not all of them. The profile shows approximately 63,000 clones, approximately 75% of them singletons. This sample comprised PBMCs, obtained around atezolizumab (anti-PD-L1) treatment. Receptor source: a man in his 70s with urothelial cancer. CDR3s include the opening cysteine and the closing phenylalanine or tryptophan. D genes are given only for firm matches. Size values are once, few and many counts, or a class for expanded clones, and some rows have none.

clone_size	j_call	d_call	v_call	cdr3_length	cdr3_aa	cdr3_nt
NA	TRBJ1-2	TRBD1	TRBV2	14	CASRDRAENYGYTF	TGTGCCAGCAGGGACAGGGCCGAAAACTATGGCTACACCTTC
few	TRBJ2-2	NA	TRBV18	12	CASSSNTGELFF	TGTGCCAGCTCTAGTAACACCGGGGAGCTGTTTTTT
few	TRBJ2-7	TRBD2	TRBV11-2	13	CASSFGGTSGKYF	TGTGCCAGCAGCTTCGGGGGGACTAGCGGGAAGTACTTC
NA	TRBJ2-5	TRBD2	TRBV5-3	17	CARRFPTSGGAWETQYF	TGTGCCAGAAGATTCCCGACTAGCGGGGGAGCTTGGGAGACCCAGTACTTC
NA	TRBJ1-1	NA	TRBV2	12	CASSGIQAEAFF	TGTGCCAGCAGTGGAATACAGGCTGAAGCTTTCTTT
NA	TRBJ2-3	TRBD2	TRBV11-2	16	CASSRRTSGSWDTQYF	TGTGCCAGCAGCCGCCGGACTAGCGGGAGTTGGGATACGCAGTATTTT
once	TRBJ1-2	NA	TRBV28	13	CASRRQGSYGYTF	TGTGCCAGCAGAAGACAAGGATCCTATGGCTACACCTTC
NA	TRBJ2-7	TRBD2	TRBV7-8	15	CASSLIMREEDEQYF	TGTGCCAGCAGCCTTATTATGCGGGAGGAGGACGAGCAGTACTTC
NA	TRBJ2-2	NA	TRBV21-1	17	CASSKALLAGGVGELFF	TGTGCCAGCAGCAAAGCGCTCCTAGCGGGAGGTGTTGGGGAGCTGTTTTTT
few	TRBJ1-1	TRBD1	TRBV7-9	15	CASSLYTGVNTEAFF	TGTGCCAGCAGCTTGTACACAGGGGTGAACACTGAAGCTTTCTTT
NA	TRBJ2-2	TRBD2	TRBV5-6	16	CASTGGGGRAPGELFF	TGTGCCAGCACCGGCGGCGGCGGGAGGGCCCCCGGGGAGCTGTTTTTT
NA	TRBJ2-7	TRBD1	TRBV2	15	CASSGTGGMTYEQYF	TGTGCCAGCAGCGGGACAGGGGGGATGACCTACGAGCAGTACTTC
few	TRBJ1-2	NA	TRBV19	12	CASSISEAGYTF	TGTGCCAGTAGTATCTCAGAGGCGGGCTACACCTTC
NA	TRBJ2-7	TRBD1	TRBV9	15	CASSGETGASYEQYF	TGTGCCAGCAGCGGGGAGACAGGGGCCTCCTACGAGCAGTACTTC
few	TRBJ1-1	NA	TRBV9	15	CASSSGDPRNTEAFF	TGTGCCAGCAGCTCGGGAGACCCTCGGAACACTGAAGCTTTCTTT
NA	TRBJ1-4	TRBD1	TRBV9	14	CASSATGADEKLFF	TGTGCCAGCAGCGCGACAGGGGCGGATGAAAAACTGTTTTTT
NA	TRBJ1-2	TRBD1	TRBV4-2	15	CASSLVGQGLNGYTF	TGTGCCAGCAGCTTGGTGGGACAGGGACTGAATGGCTACACCTTC
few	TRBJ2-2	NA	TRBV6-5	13	CASSYGRSGELFF	TGTGCCAGCAGTTATGGTAGGAGCGGGGAGCTGTTTTTT
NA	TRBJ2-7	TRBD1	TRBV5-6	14	CASSLRDRGYEQYF	TGTGCCAGCAGCTTGAGGGACAGGGGCTACGAGCAGTACTTC
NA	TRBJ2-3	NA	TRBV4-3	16	CASSQDFRVGTDTQYF	TGCGCCAGCAGCCAAGATTTCAGGGTGGGCACAGATACGCAGTATTTT
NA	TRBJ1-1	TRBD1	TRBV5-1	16	CASSRETGEYGTEAFF	TGCGCCAGCAGCCGCGAGACAGGGGAGTACGGCACTGAAGCTTTCTTT
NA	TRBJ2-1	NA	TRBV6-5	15	CASSYRSASYNEQFF	TGTGCCAGCAGTTACAGGAGTGCCTCCTACAATGAGCAGTTCTTC
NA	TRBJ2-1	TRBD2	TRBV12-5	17	CASVPPGLASSYNEQFF	TGTGCTAGTGTCCCCCCCGGACTAGCGAGCTCCTACAATGAGCAGTTCTTC
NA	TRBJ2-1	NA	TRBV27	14	CASSLSGTYNEQFF	TGTGCCAGCAGTTTATCCGGGACCTACAATGAGCAGTTCTTC
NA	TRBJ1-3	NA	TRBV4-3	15	CASSHYSGSGNTIYF	TGCGCCAGCAGCCACTACTCCGGTTCGGGAAACACCATATATTTT
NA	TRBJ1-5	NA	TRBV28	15	CASSLGRAGHQPQHF	TGTGCCAGCAGTTTAGGCAGGGCAGGACATCAGCCCCAGCATTTT
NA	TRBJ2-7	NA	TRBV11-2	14	CASTPQSAAYEQYF	TGTGCCAGCACCCCCCAAAGCGCCGCCTACGAGCAGTACTTC
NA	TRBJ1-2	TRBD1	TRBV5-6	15	CASSGKGQRDYGYTF	TGTGCCAGCAGCGGAAAGGGACAGAGGGACTATGGCTACACCTTC
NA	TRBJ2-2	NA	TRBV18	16	CASSPSNGRKTGELFF	TGTGCCAGCTCACCATCAAACGGGAGAAAGACCGGGGAGCTGTTTTTT
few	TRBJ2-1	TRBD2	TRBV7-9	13	CASSPPGGNEQFF	TGTGCCAGCAGCCCCCCGGGGGGAAATGAGCAGTTCTTC
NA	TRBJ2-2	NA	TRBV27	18	CASSFLPPGQTNSGELFF	TGTGCCAGCAGTTTTCTTCCCCCGGGACAAACAAATTCCGGGGAGCTGTTTTTT
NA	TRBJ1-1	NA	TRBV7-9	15	CASSLEQGQGTEAFF	TGTGCCAGCAGCTTAGAACAGGGTCAGGGAACTGAAGCTTTCTTT
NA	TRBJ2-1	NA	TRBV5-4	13	CASSSDPGNEQFF	TGTGCCAGCAGCTCAGACCCGGGCAATGAGCAGTTCTTC
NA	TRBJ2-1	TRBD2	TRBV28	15	CASSYGELAMNEQFF	TGTGCCAGCAGTTACGGGGAACTAGCGATGAATGAGCAGTTCTTC
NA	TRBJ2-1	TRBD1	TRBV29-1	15	CSVRRRGQGIGEQFF	TGCAGCGTTCGCAGAAGGGGACAGGGTATTGGGGAGCAGTTCTTC
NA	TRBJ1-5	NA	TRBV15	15	CATSSHGVRNQPQHF	TGTGCCACCAGCTCTCACGGGGTACGGAATCAGCCCCAGCATTTT
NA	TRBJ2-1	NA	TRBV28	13	CASITPAGNEQFF	TGTGCCAGCATCACTCCGGCGGGGAATGAGCAGTTCTTC
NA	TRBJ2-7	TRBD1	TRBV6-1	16	CASSEVFGQGAYEQYF	TGTGCCAGCAGTGAAGTTTTCGGACAGGGCGCCTACGAGCAGTACTTC
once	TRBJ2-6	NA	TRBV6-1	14	CASRDSSGANVLTF	TGTGCCAGCAGAGACAGCTCTGGGGCCAACGTCCTGACTTTC
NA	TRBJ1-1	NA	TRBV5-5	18	CASTNIVQASLLNTEAFF	TGTGCCAGCACCAACATCGTACAGGCGTCCCTACTCAACACTGAAGCTTTCTTT
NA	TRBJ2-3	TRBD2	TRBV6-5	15	CASSFGTRDVDTQYF	TGTGCCAGCAGTTTCGGGACTAGGGATGTGGATACGCAGTATTTT
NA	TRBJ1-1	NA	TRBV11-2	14	CASSFQTANTEAFF	TGTGCCAGCAGCTTTCAAACAGCGAACACTGAAGCTTTCTTT
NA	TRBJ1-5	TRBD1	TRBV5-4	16	CAMGQGAPRDNQPQHF	TGTGCCATGGGACAGGGGGCGCCGCGGGATAATCAGCCCCAGCATTTT
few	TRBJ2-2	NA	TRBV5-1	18	CASSSRAGTPEGTGELFF	TGCGCCAGCAGCTCACGCGCCGGGACTCCCGAAGGGACCGGGGAGCTGTTTTTT
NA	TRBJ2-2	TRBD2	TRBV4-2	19	CASSQQGLAGPTLPGELFF	TGTGCCAGCAGCCAACAGGGACTAGCGGGACCCACGCTGCCCGGGGAGCTGTTTTTT
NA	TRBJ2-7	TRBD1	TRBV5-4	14	CASSSGQGAYEQYF	TGTGCCAGCAGCTCGGGACAGGGGGCCTACGAGCAGTACTTC
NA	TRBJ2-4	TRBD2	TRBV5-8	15	CASSLPSGRKNIQYF	TGTGCCAGCAGCTTGCCTAGCGGGAGGAAAAACATTCAGTACTTC
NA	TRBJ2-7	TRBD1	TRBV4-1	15	CASSQVKGATYEQYF	TGCGCCAGCAGCCAAGTAAAGGGGGCCACCTACGAGCAGTACTTC